Listed here are 5 T cell receptor beta chains from one sample, sequenced in a study of metastatic and nonmetastatic thyroid tumors (dated by TCRdb to 2020 to 2022). Libraries came from PCR. Sequencing was performed on an Illumina HiSeq 4000. TCRdb itself trimmed the public reads at Q25 with fastp, ran MiXCR and retained productive beta chains. This sample lists approximately 28,000 clones; about 21% were detected once. In total, the top ten clones hold roughly 22% of the sample. Before undergoing thyroid surgery, none of the patients had been given any kind of treatment. Specimen: blood. These receptors originate from a female donor with papillary thyroid cancer or a benign thyroid nodule (not recorded which). Some clones in this sample may be carry-over from other donors' samples.

J is TRBJ2-7 and V is TRBV12-3 or TRBV12-4; D uncertain. The germline V and J ends were trimmed by 0 bases and 3 bases, with 6 bases remaining between them. The CDR3 totals 13 residues. In DNA, the CDR3 is TGTGCCAGCAGTTTAGCGGTGGTCTACGAGCAGTACTTC. Its translation: CASSLAVVYEQYF.

This clone has just a few counts. The chain uses TRBV6-1 and TRBJ1-2; D gene uncertain. Germline values: CDR1 MNHNS, CDR2 SASEGT. There are 14 residues in the CDR3. The V and J ends lost 2 bases and 5 bases respectively, with 12 bases between them. The CDR3 DNA sequence: TGTGCCAGCAGTGAACTGGGAACGGGGTATGGCTACACCTTC. Its translation: CASSELGTGYGYTF.

On this clone itself: A read error is possible here, since a much larger clone lies one base away. This chain links TRBV4-2 with TRBJ1-2; 7 bases align to TRBD1. CDR1 LGHNA and CDR2 YNFKEQ come from the germline V gene. V lost 8 bases to trimming and J lost 2 bases; unmatched junction nucleotides: 17. This CDR3 region has 17 residues. The CDR3 loop is CASGADLDDRDNYGYTF. The CDR3 region has the DNA TGTGCCAGCGGCGCTGACCTAGATGACAGGGACAACTATGGCTACACCTTC.

The rearrangement links TRBV2 to TRBJ2-7, with 8 bases that match TRBD1. There are 16 residues in the CDR3. Trimming removed 3 bases from V and 4 bases from J; junction bases left unmatched: 11. Germline lookup yields CDR1 SNHLY and CDR2 FYNNEI. The CDR3 region is CASSDGQGTGAYEQYF. For the CDR3, the DNA is TGTGCCAGCAGTGATGGACAGGGTACCGGAGCTTACGAGCAGTACTTC.

The chain recombines TRBV11-2 with TRBJ2-6, with D possibly TRBD1 on 5 matching bases. The V end was cut by 1 base, the J end by 0 bases, with 10 bases between. Germline CDR1 is SGHAT and CDR2 is FQNNGV. The CDR3 consists of 17 residues. The CDR3 loop is CASSLGTGSSGANVLTF. CDR3 coding DNA: TGTGCCAGCAGCTTAGGTACAGGAAGCTCTGGGGCCAACGTCCTGACTTTC.